A single sample is the source of the 27 T cell receptor beta chains below, sequenced in a study of PD-1 blockade in classical Hodgkin lymphoma (dated by TCRdb to 2018 to 2020). The time point label here, explained by the study, means: cycle 1 day 1 (C1D1), immediately before nivolumab initiation. All trial patients had relapsed after autologous stem cell transplantation, with cohorts A, B and C differing in prior brentuximab vedotin exposure. Libraries were built with the immunoSEQ multiplex PCR assay. What TCRdb holds here is the immuneACCESS table cut down to in-frame rearrangements. Part of the clones is not present; checked against another copy, under half of the missing clones reflect an unresolved V gene, and the others are unexplained. In all, the sample holds fewer than 20,000 clones, and 65% to 90% of those were seen once. The ten biggest clones cover approximately 25% of the sample. This sample comprised peripheral blood mononuclear cells (PBMCs), obtained at baseline. The receptors were sampled from a human donor with classical Hodgkin lymphoma.

CDR3 amino acids: CASSLVQGGRPNYGYTF. The CDR3 DNA sequence: TGTGCCAGCAGCTTAGTACAGGGGGGCAGACCGAACTATGGCTACACCTTC. V usage is TRBV11-3 and J usage is TRBJ1-2; the match to TRBD1 covers 8 bases. V lost 1 base, J lost 2 bases, and 9 bases stayed unmatched. Germline CDR1 reads SGHNT; CDR2 reads YENEEA. The length of the CDR3 is 17 residues.

This clone has just one count. The V gene is TRBV5-4, the J gene TRBJ1-2; D remains unclear. The germline V and J ends were trimmed by 1 base and 4 bases, with 8 bases remaining between them. CDR3 size: 13 residues. Germline assignment: CDR1 SGHNT and CDR2 YYREEE (reference sequence). The CDR3: CASSLRAVYGYTF. CDR3 DNA sequence: TGTGCCAGCAGCTTGCGGGCTGTCTATGGCTACACCTTC.

This chain joins TRBV10-2 and TRBJ2-7; D is perhaps TRBD2 (6 bases). The ends were cut back, 4 bases at V and 4 bases at J, with 17 bases in the middle. Germline loops: CDR1 WSHSY, CDR2 SAAADI. This CDR3 is 15 amino acids long. As DNA, the CDR3 is TGCGCCAGCAGTGGCTACGAGGGAGGTGCGTACGAGCAGTACTTC. It specifies CASSGYEGGAYEQYF.

This clone came up once. The V and J genes are TRBV19 and TRBJ1-4; the D gene is possibly TRBD1 (6 bases). The V end lost 4 bases, the J end lost 0 bases, and 9 bases lay between the germline ends. The CDR3 consists of 15 residues. Germline loops: CDR1 LNHDA, CDR2 SQIVND (reference sequence). CDR3 residues: CASSKRGSTNEKLFF. As DNA, the CDR3 is TGTGCCAGTAGTAAAAGGGGGTCAACTAATGAAAAACTGTTTTTT.

The V call is TRBV29-1, the J call TRBJ1-1; D call uncertain. CDR3 size: 12 residues. Trimming took off 6 bases at V and 4 bases at J, with 12 bases between the two ends. CDR1 and CDR2 (germline): SQVTM, ANQGSEA. The CDR3 reads CSVRAGVTEAFF. In nucleotides, the CDR3 is TGCAGCGTAAGGGCTGGGGTCACTGAAGCTTTCTTT.

V and J are TRBV6-1 and TRBJ1-5, with no clear D. CDR3 length: 13 residues. The ends were cut back, 2 bases at V and 7 bases at J, with 9 bases in the middle. Germline V gene lookup returns CDR1 MNHNS and CDR2 SASEGT. DNA of the CDR3: TGTGCCAGCAGTGAACGCCCCAGCCAGCCCCAGCATTTT. Translation: CASSERPSQPQHF.

V and J are TRBV13 and TRBJ2-7; D call uncertain. Germline V gene data show CDR1 as PRHDT and CDR2 as FYEKMQ (reference sequence). This CDR3 region has 13 residues. V was shortened by 5 bases and J by 7 bases, with 15 bases between the two germline ends. Here the CDR3 DNA reads TGTGCCAGCAGCCGGACCACCGTAGGAGAGCAGTACTTC. Residues: CASSRTTVGEQYF.

The chain recombines TRBV19 with TRBJ2-7; 13 bases fit TRBD2. This CDR3 comprises 14 residues. V shed 3 bases and J 7 bases; nucleotides not matched to a gene: 3. Germline assignment: CDR1 LNHDA and CDR2 SQIVND (reference sequence). The CDR3 here is CASSIQGLAGEQYF. CDR3 nucleotide sequence: TGTGCCAGTAGTATTCAGGGACTAGCGGGGGAGCAGTACTTC.

The rearrangement uses TRBV7-2 and TRBJ2-2; 12 nucleotides agree with TRBD2. Germline CDR1 and CDR2: SGHTA and FQGNSA. The CDR3 is made up of 16 amino acids. The junction had 6 bases not matched to a gene; V was cut back by 3 bases and J by 7 bases. This CDR3 reads CASSFLAGGLGGELFF. Here the CDR3 DNA reads TGTGCCAGCAGCTTCCTAGCGGGAGGGCTAGGCGGGGAGCTGTTTTTT.

V gene TRBV28 combines with J gene TRBJ1-1; D is uncertain. V was shortened by 3 bases and J by 7 bases, with 6 bases between the two germline ends. This CDR3 is built from 11 residues. Per germline, CDR1 MDHEN and CDR2 SYDVKM. CDR3 loop: CASSFVDEAFF. Written as DNA, the CDR3 is TGTGCCAGCAGTTTTGTGGATGAAGCTTTCTTT.

This chain uses TRBV6-5 with TRBJ2-7; D is unclear. The germline V gene encodes CDR1 MNHEY and CDR2 SVGAGI. V lost 2 bases to trimming and J lost 0 bases, with 8 bases between them. CDR3 length: 14 residues. DNA of the CDR3: TGTGCCAGCAGTTACACGTCGGACTCCTACGAGCAGTACTTC. Protein product: CASSYTSDSYEQYF.

This CDR3 reads CASSLGGRRGRAYNEQFF. The CDR3 DNA reads TGTGCCAGCAGCTTAGGGGGGAGACGTGGGAGGGCCTACAATGAGCAGTTCTTC. V gene TRBV7-6 combines with J gene TRBJ2-1; 7 bases are shared with TRBD2. The J segment lost 2 bases and the V segment lost 1 base, leaving 11 bases of the junction unmatched. This CDR3 region has 18 residues. Germline V gene data show CDR1 as SGHVS and CDR2 as FNYEAQ.

This chain links TRBV5-8 with TRBJ1-3; possible D gene TRBD1, 6 bases. The CDR3 length is 15 residues. The germline V and J ends were trimmed by 0 bases and 4 bases, with 11 bases remaining between them. CDR1 is SGHTS and CDR2 is YDEGEE in the germline V gene. The CDR3, as DNA: TGTGCCAGCAGCTTGGGGAGGGACACAGGAAACACCATATATTTT. Translation gives CASSLGRDTGNTIYF. The complete variable domain, with remaining parts taken from reference TRBV5-8 and TRBJ1-3, reads EAGVTQSPTHLIKTRGQQATLRCSPISGHTSVYWYQQALGLGLQFLLWYDEGEERNRGNFPPRFSGRQFPNYSSELNVNALELEDSALYLCASSLGRDTGNTIYFGEGSWLTVV.

J is TRBJ2-7 and V is TRBV29-1; possible D gene TRBD2, 7 bases. V dropped 7 bases and J dropped 3 bases, with 19 bases sitting between them. This CDR3 region has 14 residues. Germline V gene sequence: CDR1 SQVTM, CDR2 ANQGSEA. This CDR3 reads CSAQREGGSYEQYF. The DNA for the CDR3 is TGCAGCGCCCAGCGGGAAGGGGGTAGCTACGAGCAGTACTTC.

CDR3 in DNA: TGTGCCAGCAGCTTAGTGGGGACAGGGGTACAGAGGACTGAAGCTTTCTTT. It translates to CASSLVGTGVQRTEAFF. The J gene is TRBJ1-1, the V gene TRBV7-8; TRBD1 agrees at 10 bases. The germline gives CDR1 SGHVS, CDR2 FQNEAQ. There are 17 residues in the CDR3. Unmatched junction bases numbered 10, after V lost 1 base and J lost 5 bases.

The V gene is TRBV7-3, the J gene TRBJ2-5; D possibly corresponds to TRBD2 (5 bases). Per the germline V gene, CDR1 is SGHTA and CDR2 is FQGTGA. The CDR3 extends over 15 amino acids. Trimming removed 4 bases at V and 2 bases at J, with 14 bases between. CDR3 nucleotide sequence: TGTGCCAGCAGCTCATTTGGAGGAAATCAAGAGACCCAGTACTTC. Protein sequence: CASSSFGGNQETQYF. Full variable domain (missing parts from reference TRBV7-3 and TRBJ2-5): GAGVSQTPSNKVTEKGKYVELRCDPISGHTALYWYRQSLGQGPEFLIYFQGTGAADDSGLPNDRFFAVRPEGSVSTLKIQRTERGDSAVYLCASSSFGGNQETQYFGPGTRLLVL.

This chain joins TRBV7-9 and TRBJ2-5; 9 bases match TRBD2. There are 15 residues in the CDR3. Trimming cost V 4 bases and J 3 bases; bases outside gene matches: 6. The germline V gene encodes CDR1 SEHNR and CDR2 FQNEAQ (reference sequence). The CDR3 sequence: CASSSTGTSKETQYF. The CDR3 region has the DNA TGTGCCAGCAGCTCAACCGGGACTAGCAAAGAGACCCAGTACTTC.

Details on this clone: This CDR3 is also generated by other DNA sequences in the sample. The chain links TRBV29-1 to TRBJ2-1, with 10 positions matching TRBD1. This CDR3 has 13 residues. The germline V gene encodes CDR1 SQVTM and CDR2 ANQGSEA. V trimming: 4 bases; J trimming: 3 bases; junction bases outside the gene matches: 0. CDR3 amino acids: CSVGTGGYNEQFF. In nucleotides, the CDR3 is TGCAGCGTTGGGACAGGGGGCTACAATGAGCAGTTCTTC.

In its sample, this clone was seen a few times. The CDR3 region is CASSYSYRVGKNIQYF. The CDR3, as DNA: TGTGCCAGCAGTTACTCTTACAGGGTTGGCAAAAACATTCAGTACTTC. J is TRBJ2-4 and V is TRBV6-5, with TRBD1 as a possible D gene (6 bases). Trimming took off 0 bases at V and 3 bases at J, with 12 bases between the two ends. The CDR3 is 16 amino acids. Per germline, CDR1 MNHEY and CDR2 SVGAGI.

The J gene is TRBJ1-5, the V gene TRBV28; 7 bases map to TRBD1. Germline lookup yields CDR1 MDHEN and CDR2 SYDVKM. The CDR3 is 16 amino acids. With 5 bases clipped from V and 2 bases from J, the junction kept 9 bases outside the gene matches. Written as DNA, the CDR3 is TGTGCCAGCAGTCTCCCCAGGGGGTCGGGCAATCAGCCCCAGCATTTT. Translation: CASSLPRGSGNQPQHF.

This sequence joins TRBV27 and TRBJ2-1; the D gene could be TRBD1 or TRBD2 (5 bases each). The CDR3 is made up of 17 amino acids. The V and J ends lost 3 bases and 10 bases respectively, with 25 bases between them. From germline, CDR1 is MNHEY and CDR2 SMNVEV (reference sequence). DNA for the CDR3: TGTGCCAGCAGTTTTGGGCCGGGACCCAATAGTAGAGTAGAGCAGTTCTTC. As protein: CASSFGPGPNSRVEQFF.

This rearrangement joins TRBV7-9 to TRBJ1-5, with D hard to call. This CDR3 has 14 amino acids. V was shortened by 0 bases and J by 5 bases, with 8 bases between the two germline ends. Per the germline V gene, CDR1 is SEHNR and CDR2 is FQNEAQ (reference sequence). CDR3 region: CASSLADGYQPQHF. CDR3 nucleotide sequence: TGTGCCAGCAGCTTAGCGGATGGGTATCAGCCCCAGCATTTT. The whole variable domain, filled in from reference TRBV7-9 and TRBJ1-5, reads DTGVSQNPRHKITKRGQNVTFRCDPISEHNRLYWYRQTLGQGPEFLTYFQNEAQLEKSRLLSDRFSAERPKGSFSTLEIQRTEQGDSAMYLCASSLADGYQPQHFGDGTRLSIL.

The CDR3 nucleotides are TGCGCCAGCAGCACGGGACAGGCGGGACAAAATGAAGCTTTCTTT. Amino acid sequence: CASSTGQAGQNEAFF. The chain employs TRBV5-1 and TRBJ1-1; TRBD1 matches at 8 bases. V gave up 4 bases and J gave up 7 bases; unmatched junction bases: 12. This CDR3 region has 15 residues. Germline-derived CDR1 and CDR2 are SGHRS and YFSETQ.

The CDR3 here is CASSYRGTVVSYGYTF. CDR3 coding DNA: TGTGCCAGCAGTTACCGCGGGACAGTAGTCTCCTATGGCTACACCTTC. This chain connects TRBV6-5 to TRBJ1-2; 7 bases are shared with TRBD1. The J segment lost 4 bases and the V segment lost 2 bases, leaving 10 bases of the junction unmatched. The CDR3 contains 16 residues. Germline V CDR1 and CDR2: MNHEY, SVGAGI.

This chain uses TRBV6-1 with TRBJ1-4; TRBD1 agrees at 7 bases. V shed 1 base, J shed 5 bases, and the junction held 1 base outside the gene matches. The CDR3 runs to 14 residues. Germline V gene data show CDR1 as MNHNS and CDR2 as SASEGT. The DNA for the CDR3 is TGTGCCAGCAGTGAAGGCAGGGGGAATGAAAAACTGTTTTTT. This encodes CASSEGRGNEKLFF.

This sequence joins TRBV25-1 and TRBJ2-5, with D tentatively TRBD2 (6 bases). Trimming removed 4 bases at V and 0 bases at J, with 9 bases between. The CDR3 consists of 14 residues. Germline CDR1 reads MGHDK; CDR2 reads SYGVNS. As DNA, the CDR3 is TGTGCCAGCAGTGTAGCGGCGTACCAAGAGACCCAGTACTTC. It codes for CASSVAAYQETQYF. The whole variable domain, remainder taken from reference TRBV25-1 and TRBJ2-5, is EADIYQTPRYLVIGTGKKITLECSQTMGHDKMYWYQQDPGMELHLIHYSYGVNSTEKGDLSSESTVSRIRTEHFPLTLESARPSHTSQYLCASSVAAYQETQYFGPGTRLLVL.

This clone was picked up one time. CDR3 sequence reads: CASSIPGTSGSLISTDTQYF. The CDR3 DNA reads TGTGCCAGCAGCATCCCTGGGACTAGCGGGAGCCTTATTAGCACAGATACGCAGTATTTT. The chain combines TRBV21-1 with TRBJ2-3; whether TRBD2, the table's D call, matches the DNA was not checked. TRBV21-1 is a documented pseudogene. The CDR3 is 20 residues long.